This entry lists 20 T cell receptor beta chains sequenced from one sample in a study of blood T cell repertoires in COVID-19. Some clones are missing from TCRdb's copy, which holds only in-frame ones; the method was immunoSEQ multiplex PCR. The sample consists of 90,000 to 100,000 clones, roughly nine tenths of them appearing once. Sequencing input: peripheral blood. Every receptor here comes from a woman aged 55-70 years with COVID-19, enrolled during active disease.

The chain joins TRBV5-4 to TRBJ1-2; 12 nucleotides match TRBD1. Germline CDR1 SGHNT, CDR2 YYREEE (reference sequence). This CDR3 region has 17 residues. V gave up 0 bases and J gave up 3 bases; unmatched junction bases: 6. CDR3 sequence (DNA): TGTGCCAGCAGCTTGGGTGCTGGGACAGGGGGCGACTATGGCTACACCTTC. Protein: CASSLGAGTGGDYGYTF.

CDR3: CASSYSAGRGTGELFF. DNA for the CDR3: TGTGCCAGCAGTTACTCAGCGGGCCGGGGGACCGGGGAGCTGTTTTTT. The J gene is TRBJ2-2, the V gene TRBV6-6; tentative D call: TRBD2 (6 bases). Trimming took 0 bases from V and 5 from J, leaving 13 bases between them. Looked up from germline, CDR1 is MNHNY and CDR2 is SVGAGI (reference sequence). The CDR3 totals 16 residues.

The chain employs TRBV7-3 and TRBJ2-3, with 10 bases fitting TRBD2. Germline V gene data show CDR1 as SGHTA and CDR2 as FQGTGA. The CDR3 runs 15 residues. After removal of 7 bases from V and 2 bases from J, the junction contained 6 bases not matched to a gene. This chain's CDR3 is CASKASGGSTDTQYF. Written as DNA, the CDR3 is TGTGCCAGCAAGGCTAGCGGGGGTTCCACAGATACGCAGTATTTT.

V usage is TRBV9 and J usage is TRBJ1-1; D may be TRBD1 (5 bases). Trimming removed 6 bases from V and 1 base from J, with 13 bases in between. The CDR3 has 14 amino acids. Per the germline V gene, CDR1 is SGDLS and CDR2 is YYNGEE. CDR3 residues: CASTYGQGNTEAFF. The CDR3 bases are TGTGCCAGCACTTACGGCCAGGGGAACACTGAAGCTTTCTTT.

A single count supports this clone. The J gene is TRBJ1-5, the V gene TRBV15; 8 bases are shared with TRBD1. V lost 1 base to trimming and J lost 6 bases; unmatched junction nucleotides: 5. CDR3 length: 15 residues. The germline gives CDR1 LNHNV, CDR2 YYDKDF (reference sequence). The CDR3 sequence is CATSRGTGHFQPQHF. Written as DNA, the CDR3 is TGTGCCACCAGCAGAGGGACAGGGCACTTTCAGCCCCAGCATTTT.

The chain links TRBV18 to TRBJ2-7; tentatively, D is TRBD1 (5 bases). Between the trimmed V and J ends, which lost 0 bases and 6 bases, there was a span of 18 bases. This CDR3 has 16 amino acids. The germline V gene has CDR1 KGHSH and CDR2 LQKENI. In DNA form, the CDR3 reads TGTGCCAGCTCACCACCGAACACAGGCCCATCGGGCGAGCAGTACTTC. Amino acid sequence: CASSPPNTGPSGEQYF.

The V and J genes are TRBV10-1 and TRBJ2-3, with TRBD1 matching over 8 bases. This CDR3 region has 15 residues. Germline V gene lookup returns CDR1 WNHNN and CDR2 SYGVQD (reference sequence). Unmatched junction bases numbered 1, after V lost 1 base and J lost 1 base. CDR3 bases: TGCGCCAGCAGTGAGTTGGGACAGGGCACAGATACGCAGTATTTT. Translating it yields CASSELGQGTDTQYF.

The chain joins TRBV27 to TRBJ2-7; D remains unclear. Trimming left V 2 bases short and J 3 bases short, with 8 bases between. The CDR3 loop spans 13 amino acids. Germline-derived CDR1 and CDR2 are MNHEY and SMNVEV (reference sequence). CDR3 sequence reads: CASSLRAGYEQYF. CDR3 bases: TGTGCCAGCAGTTTACGCGCAGGCTACGAGCAGTACTTC.

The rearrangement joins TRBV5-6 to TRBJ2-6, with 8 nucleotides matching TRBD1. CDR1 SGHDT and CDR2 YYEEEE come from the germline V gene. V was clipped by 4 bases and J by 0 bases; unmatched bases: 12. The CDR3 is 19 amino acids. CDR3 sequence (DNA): TGTGCCAGCAGCCGACCCCGGACAGGGTGGAGCTCTGGGGCCAACGTCCTGACTTTC. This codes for CASSRPRTGWSSGANVLTF.

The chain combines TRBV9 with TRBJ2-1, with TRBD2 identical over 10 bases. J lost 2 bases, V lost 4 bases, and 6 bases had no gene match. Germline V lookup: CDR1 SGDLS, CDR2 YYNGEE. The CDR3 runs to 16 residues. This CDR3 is CASSLSGGATYNEQFF. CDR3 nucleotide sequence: TGTGCCAGCAGCCTCAGCGGGGGGGCAACCTACAATGAGCAGTTCTTC.

CDR3 nucleotide sequence: TGTGCCAGCAGCAAGACAGGGTCTCACACCGGGGAGCTGTTTTTT. Amino acids: CASSKTGSHTGELFF. The rearrangement links TRBV6-1 to TRBJ2-2; 7 nucleotides match TRBD1. Germline CDR1 MNHNS, CDR2 SASEGT. V shed 6 bases, J shed 3 bases, and the junction held 7 bases outside the gene matches. This CDR3 contains 15 residues.

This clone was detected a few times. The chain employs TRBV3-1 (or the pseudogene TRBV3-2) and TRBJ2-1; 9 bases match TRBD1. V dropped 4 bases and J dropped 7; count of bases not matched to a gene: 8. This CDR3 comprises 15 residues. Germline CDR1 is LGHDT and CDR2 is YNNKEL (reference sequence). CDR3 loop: CASSPGQGTLNEQFF. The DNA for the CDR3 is TGTGCCAGCAGCCCAGGACAGGGGACATTGAATGAGCAGTTCTTC.

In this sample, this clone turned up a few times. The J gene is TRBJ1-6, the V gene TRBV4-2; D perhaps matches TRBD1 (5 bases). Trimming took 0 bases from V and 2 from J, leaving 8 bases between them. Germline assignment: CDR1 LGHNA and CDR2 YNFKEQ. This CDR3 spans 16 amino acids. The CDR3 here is CASSQERGTYNSPLHF. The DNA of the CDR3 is TGTGCCAGCAGCCAAGAGCGGGGGACCTATAATTCACCCCTCCACTTT.

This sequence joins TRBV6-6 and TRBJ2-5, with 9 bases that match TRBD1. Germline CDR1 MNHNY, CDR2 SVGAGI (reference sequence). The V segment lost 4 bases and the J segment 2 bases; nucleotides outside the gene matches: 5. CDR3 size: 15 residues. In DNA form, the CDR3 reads TGTGCCAGCAGTTTTCGGACAGGGGATCAAGAGACCCAGTACTTC. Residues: CASSFRTGDQETQYF.

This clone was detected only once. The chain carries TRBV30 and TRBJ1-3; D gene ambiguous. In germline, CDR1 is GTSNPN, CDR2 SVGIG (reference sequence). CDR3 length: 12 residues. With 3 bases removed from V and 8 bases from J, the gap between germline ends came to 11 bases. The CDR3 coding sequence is TGTGCCTGGAGGGAGGATGGGTACACCATATATTTT. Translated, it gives CAWREDGYTIYF.

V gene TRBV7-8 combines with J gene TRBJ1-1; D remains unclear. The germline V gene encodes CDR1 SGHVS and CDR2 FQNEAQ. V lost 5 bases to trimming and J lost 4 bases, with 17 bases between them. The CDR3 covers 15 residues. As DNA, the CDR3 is TGTGCCAGCAGCACCATAGCCGGGGTTAGCACTGAAGCTTTCTTT. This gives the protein CASSTIAGVSTEAFF.

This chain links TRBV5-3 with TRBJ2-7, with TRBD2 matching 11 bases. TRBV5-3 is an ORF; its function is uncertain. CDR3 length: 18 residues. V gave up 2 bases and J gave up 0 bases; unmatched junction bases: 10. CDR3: CARSFSTSGAYSSYEQYF. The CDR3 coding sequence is TGTGCCAGAAGCTTTTCGACTAGCGGGGCCTACAGCTCCTACGAGCAGTACTTC.

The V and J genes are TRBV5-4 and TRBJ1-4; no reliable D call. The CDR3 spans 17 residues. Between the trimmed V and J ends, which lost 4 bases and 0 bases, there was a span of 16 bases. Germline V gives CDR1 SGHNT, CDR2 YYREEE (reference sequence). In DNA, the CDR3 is TGTGCCAGCAGCCCCGATGGGCCGACCTCAACTAATGAAAAACTGTTTTTT. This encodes CASSPDGPTSTNEKLFF. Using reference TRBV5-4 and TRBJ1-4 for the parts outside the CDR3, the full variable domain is ETGVTQSPTHLIKTRGQQVTLRCSSQSGHNTVSWYQQALGQGPQFIFQYYREEENGRGNFPPRFSGLQFPNYSSELNVNALELDDSALYLCASSPDGPTSTNEKLFFGSGTQLSVL.

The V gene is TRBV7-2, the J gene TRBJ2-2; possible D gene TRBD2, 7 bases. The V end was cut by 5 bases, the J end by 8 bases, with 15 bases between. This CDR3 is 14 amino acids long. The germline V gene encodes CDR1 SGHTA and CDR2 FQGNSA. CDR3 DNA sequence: TGTGCCAGCAGCACCGGCGGGGGCCGAGGGGAGCTGTTTTTT. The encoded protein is CASSTGGGRGELFF.

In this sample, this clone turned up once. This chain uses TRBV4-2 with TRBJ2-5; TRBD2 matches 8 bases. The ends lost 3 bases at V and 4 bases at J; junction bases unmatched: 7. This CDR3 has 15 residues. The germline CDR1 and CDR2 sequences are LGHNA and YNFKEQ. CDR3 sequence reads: CASSQNGGAAETQYF. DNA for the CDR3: TGTGCCAGCAGCCAGAACGGGGGGGCAGCAGAGACCCAGTACTTC.